A single sample is the source of the 27 T cell receptor beta chains below, sequenced in a study of breast tumors, draining lymph nodes, adjacent tissues. Axillary draining lymph nodes of breast cancer patients supplied the node samples. TCRdb re-analysed the multiplex PCR reads in MiXCR, keeping a single row per CDR3 protein. The sample lists roughly 100,000 distinct CDR3 sequences; about 29% were seen once. Specimen: axillary lymph node tissue. The receptors stem from a female donor with breast cancer. Some clones in this sample may be carry-over from other donors' samples.

This clonotype has just one count. The rearrangement uses TRBV20-1 and TRBJ1-3; 8 nucleotides align to TRBD1. The J segment lost 0 bases and the V segment lost 5 bases, leaving 9 bases of the junction unmatched. Germline V CDR1 and CDR2: DFQATT, SNEGSKA (reference sequence). There are 16 residues in the CDR3. CDR3 DNA sequence: TGCAGTGCTCAGGGACAGGACCGGAGCTCTGGAAACACCATATATTTT. Amino acids: CSAQGQDRSSGNTIYF.

This clonotype was observed many times. The chain uses TRBV20-1 and TRBJ1-4; TRBD1 agrees at 9 bases. The CDR3 extends over 16 amino acids. CDR1 is DFQATT and CDR2 is SNEGSKA in the germline V gene (reference sequence). The J segment lost 4 bases and the V segment lost 0 bases, leaving 6 bases of the junction unmatched. CDR3 loop: CSAREGTGRNNEKLFF. The CDR3 DNA reads TGCAGTGCTAGAGAGGGGACAGGGAGAAATAATGAAAAACTGTTTTTT.

This sequence joins TRBV7-3 and TRBJ1-6; weak D call: TRBD1 (6 bases). This CDR3 contains 14 residues. CDR1 is SGHTA, CDR2 FQGTGA, per germline. With 0 bases removed from V and 8 bases from J, the gap between germline ends came to 8 bases. CDR3 coding DNA: TGTGCCAGCAGCTTAACAGGGGGATATTCACCCCTCCACTTT. It codes for CASSLTGGYSPLHF.

This chain links TRBV9 with TRBJ2-6, with 7 bases identical to TRBD1. The CDR3 is made up of 14 amino acids. Germline V gene sequence: CDR1 SGDLS, CDR2 YYNGEE. V trimming: 7 bases; J trimming: 2 bases; junction bases outside the gene matches: 3. The CDR3 loop reads CASSDRAGANVLTF. As DNA, the CDR3 is TGTGCCAGCTCCGACAGGGCTGGGGCCAACGTCCTGACTTTC.

This clonotype was found many times. V is TRBV19 and J is TRBJ1-2; tentatively, D is TRBD1 (5 bases). With 4 bases removed from V and 5 bases from J, the gap between germline ends came to 17 bases. The CDR3 spans 15 residues. Per germline, CDR1 LNHDA and CDR2 SQIVND (reference sequence). CDR3 loop: CASSNHPTGPYGYTF. The CDR3 DNA reads TGTGCCAGTAGTAACCACCCCACAGGTCCGTATGGCTACACCTTC.

This clonotype was picked up many times. The chain recombines TRBV6-1 with TRBJ2-2; 9 bases align to TRBD1. The CDR3 consists of 15 residues. Germline V CDR1 and CDR2: MNHNS, SASEGT. Trimming removed 0 bases from V and 6 bases from J; junction bases left unmatched: 2. CDR3 in amino acids: CASSEARTGAGELFF. In DNA form, the CDR3 reads TGTGCCAGCAGTGAAGCGAGGACAGGGGCCGGGGAGCTGTTTTTT.

At least ten counts were recorded for this clonotype. This chain connects TRBV12-3 or TRBV12-4 to TRBJ2-1, with D perhaps TRBD1 (7 bases). V was cut by 6 bases and J by 2 bases, with 14 bases left in between. This CDR3 region has 15 residues. The CDR3 DNA follows: TGTGCCAGCAGCCTAGCAGGGGGGCCCTACAATGAGCAGTTCTTC. Its translation: CASSLAGGPYNEQFF.

This clonotype was counted at least ten times. Just one base apart from a much larger clone, this may be a read error. The chain combines TRBV20-1 with TRBJ2-7; 9 nucleotides agree with TRBD2. Germline V gene data show CDR1 as DFQATT and CDR2 as SNEGSKA (reference sequence). This CDR3 is 14 amino acids long. Here the CDR3 DNA reads TGCAGTGCTAAGACTAGCGGAGGGTCCTCCGAGCAGTACTTC. This encodes CSAKTSGGSSEQYF.

This clonotype was seen many times. A much larger clone is a single base away; this may be a read error. The chain combines TRBV11-2 with TRBJ2-6, with D tentatively TRBD2 (7 bases). Germline CDR1 reads SGHAT; CDR2 reads FQNNGV. The CDR3 consists of 15 residues. CDR3 DNA: TGTGCCAGCGGGGGGGCGGGCTCTGCGGCCAACGTCCTGACTTTC. Amino acids: CASGGAGSAANVLTF.

In this sample, this clonotype turned up many times. Its ends do not fully match the called genes, so a read error is possible. The rearrangement uses TRBV6-5 and TRBJ2-7; 8 nucleotides match TRBD1. Germline V lookup: CDR1 MNHEY, CDR2 SVGAGI. This CDR3 is built from 15 residues. CDR3 coding DNA: TGTGCCAGCAGTCACTCTCGACAGGGGACGGACGAGCAGTACTTC. Translation: CASSHSRQGTDEQYF.

This clonotype was recorded many times. The V gene is TRBV10-3, the J gene TRBJ2-3; 9 bases are shared with TRBD2. The ends lost 5 bases at V and 3 bases at J; junction bases unmatched: 3. CDR1 ENHRY and CDR2 SYGVKD come from the germline V gene. This CDR3 comprises 14 residues. This chain's CDR3 is CAISKAGGTDTQYF. CDR3 nucleotides: TGTGCCATCAGTAAAGCGGGGGGAACAGATACGCAGTATTTT.

The genes are TRBV10-3 and TRBJ1-1; D ambiguous. This CDR3 spans 10 amino acids. CDR1 is ENHRY and CDR2 is SYGVKD in the germline V gene. V lost 11 bases and J lost 8, with 12 bases in between. In nucleotides, the CDR3 is TGTGCCGTAGGTGACCAGGAAGCTTTCTTT. This translates into CAVGDQEAFF.

Many counts were recorded for this clonotype. The rearrangement joins TRBV20-1 to TRBJ2-5; the D is unclear. V gave up 5 bases and J gave up 5 bases, with 18 bases separating them. Germline CDR1 and CDR2: DFQATT and SNEGSKA (reference sequence). The CDR3 extends over 14 amino acids. In nucleotides, the CDR3 is TGCAGTGCTTCGCGACGGGTCCCCGGCGAGACCCAGTACTTC. Residues: CSASRRVPGETQYF.

This clonotype has at least ten counts. A much larger clone sits a single nucleotide away, making a read error possible. It is unclear where the CDR3 begins or ends on the DNA, so no DNA is shown, and the CDR3 is as TCRdb lists it. The chain recombines TRBV9 with TRBJ1-6; the D call TRBD1 from the table was never checked on the DNA. The CDR3 spans 15 amino acids, including both terminal residues. Germline V gene data show CDR1 as SGDLS and CDR2 as YYNGEE. The CDR3 spells CASSVAPGTNSPPHF.

The chain recombines TRBV6-1 with TRBJ2-1; 13 positions match TRBD2. The CDR3 sequence is 18 residues long. J gave up 0 bases and V 6 bases, and 8 bases lay outside the gene matches. Germline CDR1 MNHNS, CDR2 SASEGT. The CDR3 region is CASRVQLAGGPSYNEQFF. For the CDR3, the DNA is TGTGCCAGCAGGGTTCAACTAGCGGGAGGGCCCTCCTACAATGAGCAGTTCTTC.

This clonotype was seen at least ten times. The V gene is TRBV5-1, the J gene TRBJ2-7; the match to TRBD1 covers 9 bases. The CDR3 consists of 15 residues. J was trimmed by 8 bases and V by 0 bases; bases with no gene match: 9. Germline V lookup: CDR1 SGHRS, CDR2 YFSETQ. The CDR3 DNA reads as TGCGCCAGCAGCTTGGCCCGGACAGGGGTTGAGCAGCAGTACTTC. It yields the protein CASSLARTGVEQQYF.

This rearrangement joins TRBV7-6 to TRBJ1-2; a possible D gene is TRBD1 (5 bases). Trimming stripped 4 bases from V and 1 base from J, with 16 bases between. The germline V gene has CDR1 SGHVS and CDR2 FNYEAQ. The CDR3 consists of 16 residues. The CDR3 DNA sequence: TGTGCCAGCAGCTCCCTTTTTCTGGGGGGTAACTATGGCTACACCTTC. Residues: CASSSLFLGGNYGYTF.

This clonotype was recorded many times. V and J are TRBV12-3 or TRBV12-4 and TRBJ2-7; maybe TRBD1 (5 bases). This CDR3 comprises 13 residues. V dropped 2 bases and J dropped 12 bases, with 17 bases sitting between them. CDR3 protein: CASSLNPQGIGYF. The CDR3 DNA reads as TGTGCCAGCAGTTTAAACCCCCAGGGAATAGGGTACTTC.

This sequence joins TRBV7-9 and TRBJ2-2, with a tentative D call TRBD1 (5 bases). CDR3 length equals 12 residues. CDR1 is SEHNR and CDR2 is FQNEAQ in the germline V gene (reference sequence). Trimming shortened V by 4 bases and J by 8 bases, and 8 bases separated the two germline ends. The CDR3 nucleotides are TGTGCCAGCAGCTCCAGGGTTGGGGAGCTGTTTTTT. Translated, it gives CASSSRVGELFF.

There are many counts of this clonotype. The chain carries TRBV6-2 or TRBV6-3 and TRBJ2-5, with TRBD2 matching over 10 bases. This CDR3 region has 15 residues. The junction had 11 bases not matched to a gene; V was cut back by 8 bases and J by 5 bases. In germline, CDR1 is MNHEY, CDR2 SVGEGT. The DNA for the CDR3 is TGTGCCAGCGGTACCCCTAGCGGGGGTCGGGAGACCCAGTACTTC. Protein product: CASGTPSGGRETQYF.

This clonotype was observed at least ten times. The rearrangement links TRBV19 to TRBJ1-6, with 9 bases identical to TRBD1. The CDR3 totals 15 residues. V shed 6 bases and J 7 bases; nucleotides not matched to a gene: 7. Germline V CDR1 and CDR2: LNHDA, SQIVND (reference sequence). The CDR3 loop reads CASRVGQGSNSPLHF. DNA for the CDR3: TGTGCCAGTAGGGTGGGACAGGGATCGAATTCACCCCTCCACTTT. The full variable domain, its missing parts supplied by reference TRBV19 and TRBJ1-6, is DGGITQSPKYLFRKEGQNVTLSCEQNLNHDAMYWYRQDPGQGLRLIYYSQIVNDFQKGDIAEGYSVSREKKESFPLTVTSAQKNPTAFYLCASRVGQGSNSPLHFGNGTRLTVT.

This clonotype showed up many times. The V call is TRBV5-6, the J call TRBJ1-6, with 10 nucleotides matching TRBD1. Germline V gene lookup returns CDR1 SGHDT and CDR2 YYEEEE. The ends lost 3 bases at V and 9 bases at J; junction bases unmatched: 3. This CDR3 region has 14 residues. The CDR3 DNA reads as TGTGCCAGCAGCTGGGACAGGGGAAGTTCACCCCTCCACTTT. Residues: CASSWDRGSSPLHF.

The table lists this clonotype with many counts. This chain uses TRBV5-4 with TRBJ2-7; TRBD2 agrees at 8 bases. CDR3 length: 13 amino acids. Germline assignment: CDR1 SGHNT and CDR2 YYREEE (reference sequence). V gave up 4 bases and J gave up 4 bases; unmatched junction bases: 4. The CDR3 is CASSLTGGYEQYF. DNA of the CDR3: TGTGCCAGCAGCCTGACGGGAGGGTACGAGCAGTACTTC.

This clonotype was seen more than once but under ten times. With a much larger clone just one base away, this may be a read error. This sequence joins TRBV6-5 and TRBJ2-7; 7 nucleotides match TRBD1. After removal of 7 bases from V and 0 bases from J, the junction contained 9 bases not matched to a gene. The CDR3 consists of 15 residues. The germline CDR1 and CDR2 sequences are MNHEY and SVGAGI. In nucleotides, the CDR3 is TGTGCCAGCATTCTCTACAGGGGAAGCTCCTACGAGCAGTACTTC. It translates to CASILYRGSSYEQYF.

This rearrangement joins TRBV7-9 to TRBJ2-5, with TRBD1 matching over 7 bases. J was trimmed by 1 base and V by 2 bases; bases with no gene match: 7. Looked up from germline, CDR1 is SEHNR and CDR2 is FQNEAQ (reference sequence). There are 16 residues in the CDR3. CDR3 coding DNA: TGTGCCAGCAGCTTATCACAGGGGACAGCCCAAGAGACCCAGTACTTC. Its translation: CASSLSQGTAQETQYF.

This clonotype came up many times. This chain uses TRBV27 with TRBJ2-7; possible D gene TRBD1, 6 bases. CDR3 size: 15 residues. The germline V and J ends were trimmed by 3 bases and 1 base, with 13 bases remaining between them. Per germline, CDR1 MNHEY and CDR2 SMNVEV (reference sequence). The CDR3 sequence: CASSFVAGASYEQYF. The CDR3 DNA reads as TGTGCCAGCAGTTTTGTGGCAGGGGCGTCCTACGAGCAGTACTTC.

This clonotype was found many times. A much larger clone is a single base away; this may be a read error. V and J are TRBV20-1 and TRBJ2-5, with D perhaps being TRBD1 or TRBD2 (5 bases each). The CDR3 loop spans 14 amino acids. CDR1 DFQATT and CDR2 SNEGSKA come from the germline V gene (reference sequence). With 6 bases removed from V and 7 bases from J, the gap between germline ends came to 21 bases. The CDR3 nucleotides are TGCAGTGCAACTAGGGTGGCAGGGCGGGCGACCCAGTACTTC. It codes for CSATRVAGRATQYF.